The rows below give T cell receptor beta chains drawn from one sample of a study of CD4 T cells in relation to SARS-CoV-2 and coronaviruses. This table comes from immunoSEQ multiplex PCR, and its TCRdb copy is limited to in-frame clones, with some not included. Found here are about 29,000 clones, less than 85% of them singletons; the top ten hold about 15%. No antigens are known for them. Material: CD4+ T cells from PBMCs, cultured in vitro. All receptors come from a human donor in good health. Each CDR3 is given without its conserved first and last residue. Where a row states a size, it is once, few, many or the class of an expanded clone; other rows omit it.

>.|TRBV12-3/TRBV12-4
ASSLRQAGGYT
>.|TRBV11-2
ASSSTGTDNSPLH
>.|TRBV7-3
ASSLTGGNSGANVLT
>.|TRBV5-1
ASSLVAGAWGGDTQY
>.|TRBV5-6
ASSFGIQGSYEQY
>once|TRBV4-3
ASSQWTSGGTDTQY
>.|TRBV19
ASSIVGRNGYNEQF
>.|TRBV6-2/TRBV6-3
ASSYSTSGSDRETQY
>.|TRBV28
ASMSSGRRETQY
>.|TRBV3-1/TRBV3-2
ASSHNLAEETQY
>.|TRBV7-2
ASSLEVTTTEAF
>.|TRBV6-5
ASISTGGKRQPQH
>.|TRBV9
ASSVGGTEWEKLF
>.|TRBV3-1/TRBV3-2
ASSHSTGGSPQH
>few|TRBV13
ASSVWTGDNYGYT
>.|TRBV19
ASSIQEPGANEKLF
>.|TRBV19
ASNKNTGELF
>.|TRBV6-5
ASSYSTGGHNEQF
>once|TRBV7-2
ASSALGGPPYEQY
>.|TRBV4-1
ASSPFREGNQPQH
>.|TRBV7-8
ASSLWQGNYNEQF
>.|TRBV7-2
ASSPGPGNTIY
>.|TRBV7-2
ASSSTGGVFGNTIY
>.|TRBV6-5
ASTPAGFYGYT
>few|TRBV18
ASSPRDRGSYNEQF